Below, one TCR beta chain is given with its context. Its antigen is not identified. This entry comes from a study of cytomegalovirus exposure and HLA in healthy donors. CDR3 length: 14 residues. Unmatched junction bases numbered 4, after V lost 1 base and J lost 6 bases. Germline loops: CDR1 SGHNT, CDR2 YYREEE (reference sequence). The study, taken as a whole, reports: Specific recognition of CMV antigens was confirmed in vitro for a few chains (all CMV-associated). TCR beta sequences numbering some 17,000 were associated with HLA alleles at 0.05 false discovery rate in a later analysis.

The PCR employed 60 Vbeta primers together with 13 Jbeta primers. Assay: immunoSEQ multiplex PCR; the TCRdb copy retains only in-frame clones and omits some. The sample features 150,000 to 200,000 clones, with about 2.2% in its top ten. The V call is TRBV5-4, the J call TRBJ2-7, with 10 bases fitting TRBD2. The receptor was isolated from a man younger than 40 in good health and CMV-seronegative. The source material was PBMCs. This chain's CDR3 is CASSLFASGSEQYF. CDR3 DNA: TGTGCCAGCAGCTTGTTCGCTAGCGGGAGCGAGCAGTACTTC.